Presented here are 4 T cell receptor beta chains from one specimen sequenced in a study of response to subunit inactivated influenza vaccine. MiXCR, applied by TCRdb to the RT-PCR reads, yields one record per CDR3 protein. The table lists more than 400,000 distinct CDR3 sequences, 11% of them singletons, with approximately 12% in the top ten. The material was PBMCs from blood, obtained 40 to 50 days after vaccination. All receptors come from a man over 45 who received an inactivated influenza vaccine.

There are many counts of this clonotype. DNA of the CDR3: TGTGCCAGCAGGGGACAGGGGTACGAGCAGTACTTC. It translates to CASRGQGYEQYF. This rearrangement joins TRBV6-5 to TRBJ2-7; 10 nucleotides agree with TRBD1. This CDR3 has 12 amino acids. Trimming at V came to 6 bases and at J to 4 bases, leaving 0 bases not matched to a gene. Germline values: CDR1 MNHEY, CDR2 SVGAGI.

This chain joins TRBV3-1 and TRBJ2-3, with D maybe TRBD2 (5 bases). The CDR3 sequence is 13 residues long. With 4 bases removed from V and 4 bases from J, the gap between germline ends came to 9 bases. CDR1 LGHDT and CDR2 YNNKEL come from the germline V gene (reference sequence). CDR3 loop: CASSPHGADTQYF. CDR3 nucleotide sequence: TGTGCCAGCAGCCCACACGGGGCAGATACGCAGTATTTT.

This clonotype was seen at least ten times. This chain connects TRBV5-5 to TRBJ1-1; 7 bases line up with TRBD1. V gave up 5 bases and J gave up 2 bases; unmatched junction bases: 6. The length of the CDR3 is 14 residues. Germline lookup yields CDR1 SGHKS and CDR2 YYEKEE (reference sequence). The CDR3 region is CASSSNRGNTEAFF. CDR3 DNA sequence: TGTGCCAGCAGTTCAAACAGGGGAAACACTGAAGCTTTCTTT.

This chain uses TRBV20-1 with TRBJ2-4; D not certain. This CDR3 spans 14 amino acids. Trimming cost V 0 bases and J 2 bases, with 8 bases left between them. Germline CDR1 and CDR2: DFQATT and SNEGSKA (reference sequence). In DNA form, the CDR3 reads TGCAGTGCTAGAGATCAGCCTACCAAAAACATTCAGTACTTC. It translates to CSARDQPTKNIQYF.